This entry lists 9 T cell receptor beta chains sequenced from one sample in a study of early stage breast cancer tumors. The assay was immunoSEQ multiplex PCR, and TCRdb's table has in-frame clones only and misses some. The sample yields around 51,000 clones, approximately 78% seen once. The specimen sequenced was blood. These receptors were obtained from a person between 35 and 49 years old with breast cancer.

The V and J genes are TRBV1 and TRBJ2-3; the DNA was not compared with TRBD1, the D call given in the table. TRBV1 is given as a pseudogene. The CDR3 has 15 amino acids. The DNA of the CDR3 is TGCACCAGCAGCAAAGGACAGTCTAGCACAGATACGCAGTATTTT. The encoded protein is CTSSKGQSSTDTQYF.

This chain links TRBV9 with TRBJ1-3; the match to TRBD1 covers 7 bases. Germline CDR1 is SGDLS and CDR2 is YYNGEE. V lost 3 bases to trimming and J lost 4 bases; unmatched junction nucleotides: 10. The CDR3 length is 16 residues. CDR3: CASSEGGADPGNTIYF. CDR3 bases: TGTGCCAGCAGCGAAGGGGGCGCGGATCCAGGAAACACCATATATTTT.

The chain carries TRBV21-1 and TRBJ1-2. TRBV21-1 is noted as a pseudogene. The CDR3 is 15 amino acids. The CDR3 sequence is CASSKEGGWDYGYTF. In DNA form, the CDR3 reads TGTGCCAGCAGCAAAGAAGGAGGGTGGGACTATGGCTACACCTTC.

This clone was seen only a few times. The V call is TRBV5-5, the J call TRBJ2-2; D is possibly TRBD1 (5 bases). Between the trimmed V and J ends, which lost 6 bases and 7 bases, there was a span of 13 bases. This CDR3 has 13 amino acids. CDR1 and CDR2 (germline): SGHKS, YYEKEE (reference sequence). The CDR3 is CASTRRVDGELFF. The DNA for the CDR3 is TGTGCCAGCACCCGCAGGGTTGACGGGGAGCTGTTTTTT.

The genes are TRBV28 and TRBJ2-2; 7 bases line up with TRBD2. Trimming at V came to 7 bases and at J to 5 bases, leaving 10 bases not matched to a gene. This CDR3 comprises 15 residues. Germline values: CDR1 MDHEN, CDR2 SYDVKM. The CDR3 is CASTLGLVGTGELFF. Written as DNA, the CDR3 is TGTGCCAGCACCCTCGGACTAGTAGGGACCGGGGAGCTGTTTTTT.

The chain combines TRBV18 with TRBJ2-5; TRBD2 aligns across 11 bases. The germline V gene encodes CDR1 KGHSH and CDR2 LQKENI. After removal of 2 bases from V and 3 bases from J, the junction contained 2 bases not matched to a gene. The CDR3 length is 15 residues. The CDR3 loop reads CASSPIAGGEETQYF. CDR3 sequence (DNA): TGTGCCAGCTCACCAATAGCGGGAGGGGAAGAGACCCAGTACTTC.

The chain is built from TRBV19 and TRBJ2-3, with TRBD2 identical over 13 bases. V gave up 4 bases and J gave up 6 bases; unmatched junction bases: 10. CDR1 is LNHDA and CDR2 is SQIVND in the germline V gene (reference sequence). CDR3 length equals 17 residues. The CDR3 loop is CASSNIRTSGGGDTQYF. The CDR3 DNA reads TGTGCCAGTAGTAACATAAGGACTAGCGGGGGCGGGGATACGCAGTATTTT.

The chain joins TRBV7-9 to TRBJ2-3; no definite D call. This CDR3 has 15 amino acids. Germline V gene lookup returns CDR1 SEHNR and CDR2 FQNEAQ (reference sequence). The V end was cut by 5 bases, the J end by 1 base, with 13 bases between. This chain's CDR3 is CASSRVLGGTDTQYF. CDR3 sequence (DNA): TGTGCCAGCAGCCGAGTACTTGGAGGCACAGATACGCAGTATTTT.

The rearrangement uses TRBV5-1 and TRBJ2-1, with 7 bases matching TRBD2. CDR1 is SGHRS and CDR2 is YFSETQ in the germline V gene. V gave up 6 bases and J gave up 0 bases; unmatched junction bases: 12. This CDR3 contains 17 residues. The CDR3 sequence: CASKVSSGPSSYNEQFF. The CDR3 nucleotides are TGCGCCAGCAAAGTGAGTAGCGGGCCGAGCTCCTACAATGAGCAGTTCTTC.